This T cell receptor beta chain came from a study of cytomegalovirus exposure and HLA in healthy donors. Study-level findings and limits: Later findings reportedly placed an Asian-associated ancestry cluster below the approximately 650-donor mean for N-insertions.

To note about this clone: The antigen is not known.

Researchers ran the PCR with 60 Vbeta and 13 Jbeta primers. TCRdb keeps only in-frame clones here, not all; method: immunoSEQ multiplex PCR. Here the sample spans under 250,000 clones, roughly 78% being singletons. Sequenced sample: PBMCs. This TCR came from a boy aged 5-17 years in good health and CMV-seronegative.

Here the CDR3 DNA reads TGTGCCTGGGGTACAAATCAGCCCCAGCATTTT. It codes for CAWGTNQPQHF. The gene calls are TRBV30 and TRBJ1-5; no definite D call. Trimming took off 5 bases at V and 4 bases at J, with 6 bases between the two ends. The CDR3 spans 11 residues. CDR1 GTSNPN and CDR2 SVGIG come from the germline V gene (reference sequence).